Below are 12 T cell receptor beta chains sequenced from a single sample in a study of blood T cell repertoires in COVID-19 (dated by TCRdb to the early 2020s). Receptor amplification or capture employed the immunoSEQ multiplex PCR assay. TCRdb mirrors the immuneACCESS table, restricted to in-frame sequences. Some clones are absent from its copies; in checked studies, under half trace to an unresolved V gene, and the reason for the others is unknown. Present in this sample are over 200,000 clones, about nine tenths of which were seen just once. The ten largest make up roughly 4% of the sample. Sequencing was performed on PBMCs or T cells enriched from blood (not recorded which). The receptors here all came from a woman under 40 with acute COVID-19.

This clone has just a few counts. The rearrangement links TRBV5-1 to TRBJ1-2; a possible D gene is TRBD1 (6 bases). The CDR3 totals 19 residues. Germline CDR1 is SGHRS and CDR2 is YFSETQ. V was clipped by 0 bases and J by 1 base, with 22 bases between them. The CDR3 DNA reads TGCGCCAGCAGCTTGGCCCAGAGGGGCCAAGGGGGAAGTAACTATGGCTACACCTTC. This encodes CASSLAQRGQGGSNYGYTF.

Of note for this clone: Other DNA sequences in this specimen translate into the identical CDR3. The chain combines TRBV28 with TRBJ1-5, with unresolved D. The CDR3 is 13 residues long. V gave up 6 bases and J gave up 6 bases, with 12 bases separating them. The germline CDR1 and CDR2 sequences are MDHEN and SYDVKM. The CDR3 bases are TGTGCCAGCAGCCCGACCGGGATTCAGCCCCAGCATTTT. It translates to CASSPTGIQPQHF.

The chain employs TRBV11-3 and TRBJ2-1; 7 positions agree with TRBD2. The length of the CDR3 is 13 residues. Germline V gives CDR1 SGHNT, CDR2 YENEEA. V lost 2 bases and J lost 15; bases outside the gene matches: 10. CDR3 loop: CASSLSRGGALFF. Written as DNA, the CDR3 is TGTGCCAGCAGCTTATCGAGGGGAGGGGCCCTGTTCTTC.

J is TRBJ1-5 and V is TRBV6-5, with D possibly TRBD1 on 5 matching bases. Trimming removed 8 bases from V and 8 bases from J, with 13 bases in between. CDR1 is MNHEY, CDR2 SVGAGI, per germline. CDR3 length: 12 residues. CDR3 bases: TGTGCCAGCCGTCGGGGGGAAGAGCCCCAGCATTTT. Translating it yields CASRRGEEPQHF.

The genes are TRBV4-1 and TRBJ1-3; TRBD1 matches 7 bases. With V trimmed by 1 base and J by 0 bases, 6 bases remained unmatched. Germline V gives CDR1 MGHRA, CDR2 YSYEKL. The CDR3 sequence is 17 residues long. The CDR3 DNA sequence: TGCGCCAGCAGCCAAGTGGCGGGACAGAGCTCTGGAAACACCATATATTTT. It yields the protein CASSQVAGQSSGNTIYF.

CDR3 DNA sequence: TGTGCCAGCACCAAAGCGACTGAAACTAATGAAAAACTGTTTTTT. Its protein is CASTKATETNEKLFF. The chain joins TRBV2 to TRBJ1-4; D is unresolved. V lost 7 bases and J 1 base, leaving 13 bases between the germline ends. CDR1 is SNHLY and CDR2 is FYNNEI in the germline V gene. CDR3 length: 15 residues.

The CDR3 DNA reads TGTGCCAGCAGCCAACCAGGGGAAGGGACTGAAGCTTTCTTT. Protein sequence: CASSQPGEGTEAFF. The chain uses TRBV13 and TRBJ1-1; D perhaps matches TRBD1 (6 bases). There are 14 residues in the CDR3. Germline CDR1 reads PRHDT; CDR2 reads FYEKMQ (reference sequence). Trimming removed 5 bases at V and 5 bases at J, with 15 bases between.

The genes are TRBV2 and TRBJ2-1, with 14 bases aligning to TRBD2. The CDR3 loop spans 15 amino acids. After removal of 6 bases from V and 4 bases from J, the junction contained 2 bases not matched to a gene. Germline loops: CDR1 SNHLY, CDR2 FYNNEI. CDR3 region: CASRTSGGEYNEQFF. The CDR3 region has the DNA TGTGCCAGCAGGACTAGCGGGGGGGAATACAATGAGCAGTTCTTC.

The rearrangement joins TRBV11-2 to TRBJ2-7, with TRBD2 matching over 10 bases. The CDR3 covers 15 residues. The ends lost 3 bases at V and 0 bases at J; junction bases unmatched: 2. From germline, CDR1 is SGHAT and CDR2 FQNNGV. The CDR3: CASSFSGGSSYEQYF. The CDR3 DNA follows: TGTGCCAGCAGCTTTAGCGGGGGGAGCTCCTACGAGCAGTACTTC.

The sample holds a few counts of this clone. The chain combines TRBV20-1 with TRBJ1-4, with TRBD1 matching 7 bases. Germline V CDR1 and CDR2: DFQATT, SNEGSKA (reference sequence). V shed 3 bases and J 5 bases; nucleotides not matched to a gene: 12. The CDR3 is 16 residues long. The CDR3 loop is CSASDPLTGPNEKLFF. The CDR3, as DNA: TGCAGTGCTAGTGACCCTCTGACAGGGCCAAATGAAAAACTGTTTTTT.

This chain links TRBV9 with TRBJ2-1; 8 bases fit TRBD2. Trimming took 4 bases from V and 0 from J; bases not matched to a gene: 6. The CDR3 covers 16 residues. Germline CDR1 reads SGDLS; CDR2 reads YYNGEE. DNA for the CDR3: TGTGCCAGCAGCCTGGGGCGGGGGGACTCCTACAATGAGCAGTTCTTC. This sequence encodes CASSLGRGDSYNEQFF.

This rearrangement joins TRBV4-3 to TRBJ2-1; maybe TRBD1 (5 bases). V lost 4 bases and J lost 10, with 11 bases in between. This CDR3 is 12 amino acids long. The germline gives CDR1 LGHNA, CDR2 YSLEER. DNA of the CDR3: TGCGCCAGCAGCCTAGGGGCCCGGGAGCAGTTCTTC. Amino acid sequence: CASSLGAREQFF.